The entry that follows covers one T cell receptor beta chain sequence. The germline CDR1 and CDR2 sequences are LGHDT and YNNKEL (reference sequence). J gave up 5 bases and V 1 base, and 7 bases lay outside the gene matches. This CDR3 is built from 15 residues. The data stem from a study of blood T cell repertoires in COVID-19. The overall study: PBMCs, B-cell-depleted T cells, or T cells were the source of the cDNA or gDNA that made up the material.

Per the authors' pipeline: Reference gene primers were amplified, and this amplification served to estimate nucleated cell counts. Clones were sequenced by immunoSEQ multiplex PCR, and TCRdb holds only the in-frame ones, with some missing. The D gene and trimming were derived from the DNA, and the V and J assignments and clone size from that table. The sample lists a few hundred thousand clones, around 84% occurring once. The TCR sequence derives from a man aged 55 to 70 with acute or convalescent COVID-19. The sequenced sample was peripheral blood. The chain links TRBV3-1 (or the pseudogene TRBV3-2) to TRBJ1-2, with TRBD1 matching 7 bases. CDR3 region: CASSQGPGQIYGYTF. CDR3 coding DNA: TGTGCCAGCAGCCAAGGCCCGGGACAGATATATGGCTACACCTTC.